A single sample is the source of the 16 T cell receptor beta chains below, sequenced in a study of blood T cell repertoires in COVID-19. Sequencing used immunoSEQ multiplex PCR; TCRdb keeps in-frame clones, though not all of them. The sample holds fewer than 200,000 clones; over 70% are singletons and the top ten take 5.5% to 8.5%. Sequencing input: peripheral blood. These receptors were obtained from a man aged 55 to 70 with acute or convalescent COVID-19.

The rearrangement uses TRBV12-3 or TRBV12-4 and TRBJ1-2; possible D gene TRBD1, 5 bases. The CDR3 extends over 12 amino acids. V gave up 6 bases and J gave up 8 bases, with 13 bases separating them. This CDR3 is CASSQGIGGYTF. The CDR3 DNA sequence: TGTGCCAGCAGCCAGGGAATCGGGGGCTACACCTTC.

The V and J genes are TRBV18 and TRBJ1-3; D is unresolved. This CDR3 comprises 13 residues. The V gene's germline CDR1 is KGHSH and CDR2 LQKENI. V lost 5 bases, J lost 0 bases, and 5 bases lay in between. This CDR3 reads CASSAGSGNTIYF. The CDR3 DNA follows: TGTGCCAGCTCAGCAGGCTCTGGAAACACCATATATTTT.

The chain recombines TRBV5-1 with TRBJ1-1; the match to TRBD1 covers 11 bases. Unmatched junction bases numbered 5, after V lost 4 bases and J lost 3 bases. The CDR3 consists of 15 residues. Germline V gene data show CDR1 as SGHRS and CDR2 as YFSETQ. In nucleotides, the CDR3 is TGCGCCAGCAGCCAAGGACAGGGGGCCGACACTGAAGCTTTCTTT. This translates into CASSQGQGADTEAFF.

The chain couples TRBV10-2 to TRBJ2-7; 9 bases agree with TRBD2. Germline V gene sequence: CDR1 WSHSY, CDR2 SAAADI. The CDR3 is 16 residues long. V shed 7 bases, J shed 0 bases, and the junction held 10 bases outside the gene matches. The CDR3 spells CASTSTLAGRSYEQYF. In nucleotides, the CDR3 is TGCGCCAGCACCTCGACACTAGCGGGCCGCTCCTACGAGCAGTACTTC.

The chain has TRBV4-1 and TRBJ1-2; possible D gene TRBD1, 6 bases. In germline, CDR1 is MGHRA, CDR2 YSYEKL. This CDR3 comprises 19 residues. V gave up 0 bases and J gave up 3 bases, with 23 bases separating them. The CDR3, as DNA: TGCGCCAGCAGCCAAGATCGGCCCCGGGCAGGGGAGATCCACTATGGCTACACCTTC. It translates to CASSQDRPRAGEIHYGYTF.

The chain carries TRBV9 and TRBJ1-5; TRBD1 might be the D (6 bases). The CDR3 length is 15 residues. In germline, CDR1 is SGDLS, CDR2 YYNGEE. V was clipped by 2 bases and J by 4 bases, with 13 bases between them. The CDR3 reads CASSVDGQPNQPQHF. For the CDR3, the DNA is TGTGCCAGCAGCGTTGACGGACAGCCGAATCAGCCCCAGCATTTT.

The chain couples TRBV19 to TRBJ2-1, with 11 bases identical to TRBD2. The germline gives CDR1 LNHDA, CDR2 SQIVND (reference sequence). The length of the CDR3 is 20 residues. V lost 3 bases to trimming and J lost 0 bases; unmatched junction nucleotides: 13. In DNA, the CDR3 is TGTGCCAGTAGTATTAGCGGGCTAGCGGGAGGTCACCGCTCCTACAATGAGCAGTTCTTC. Protein sequence: CASSISGLAGGHRSYNEQFF.

V is TRBV9 and J is TRBJ2-1; 8 nucleotides match TRBD1. This CDR3 is built from 15 residues. J was trimmed by 8 bases and V by 3 bases; bases with no gene match: 10. Germline-derived CDR1 and CDR2 are SGDLS and YYNGEE. In DNA form, the CDR3 reads TGTGCCAGCAGCGCCATCGTCCAGGGGGCCTATGAGCAGTTCTTC. Amino acids: CASSAIVQGAYEQFF.

This chain uses TRBV24-1 with TRBJ2-1, with TRBD2 matching over 13 bases. CDR3 length equals 16 residues. CDR1 is KGHDR, CDR2 SFDVKD, per germline. V trimming: 3 bases; J trimming: 7 bases; junction bases outside the gene matches: 5. The CDR3 nucleotides read TGTGCCACCAGTGATAGGACTAGCGGGAGTGGTAATGAGCAGTTCTTC. It codes for CATSDRTSGSGNEQFF.

This chain connects TRBV28 to TRBJ2-7, with 7 positions matching TRBD2. CDR1 is MDHEN, CDR2 SYDVKM, per germline. The CDR3 is 16 amino acids. The junction had 15 bases not matched to a gene; V was cut back by 5 bases and J by 5 bases. CDR3 coding DNA: TGTGCCAGCAGTCCCCCCGGGGGGAGTCTCGGGGACGAGCAGTACTTC. The encoded protein is CASSPPGGSLGDEQYF. Together with reference TRBV28 and TRBJ2-7, the CDR3 gives the full variable domain: DVKVTQSSRYLVKRTGEKVFLECVQDMDHENMFWYRQDPGLGLRLIYFSYDVKMKEKGDIPEGYSVSREKKERFSLILESASTNQTSMYLCASSPPGGSLGDEQYFGPGTRLTVT.

The chain joins TRBV30 to TRBJ2-1; TRBD2 matches at 8 bases. The CDR3 spans 16 residues. Germline lookup yields CDR1 GTSNPN and CDR2 SVGIG (reference sequence). V trimming: 0 bases; J trimming: 9 bases; junction bases outside the gene matches: 13. The CDR3 loop reads CAWSVRLAGSRGEQFF. CDR3 bases: TGTGCCTGGAGTGTACGCCTAGCGGGCTCCCGGGGTGAGCAGTTCTTC. The full variable domain, completed using reference TRBV30 and TRBJ2-1, is SQTIHQWPATLVQPVGSPLSLECTVEGTSNPNLYWYRQAAGRGLQLLFYSVGIGQISSEVPQNLSASRPQDRQFILSSKKLLLSDSGFYLCAWSVRLAGSRGEQFFGPGTRLTVL.

The rearrangement uses TRBV10-3 and TRBJ2-1; tentatively, D is TRBD2 (5 bases). Trimming removed 4 bases from V and 7 bases from J, with 11 bases in between. Germline CDR1 is ENHRY and CDR2 is SYGVKD. This CDR3 comprises 13 residues. The CDR3 sequence is CAISVEARNEQFF. CDR3 bases: TGTGCCATCAGTGTGGAGGCGCGGAATGAGCAGTTCTTC.

The chain couples TRBV19 to TRBJ1-1; 11 positions match TRBD1. The CDR3 covers 17 residues. CDR1 is LNHDA, CDR2 SQIVND, per germline (reference sequence). After removal of 7 bases from V and 7 bases from J, the junction contained 17 bases not matched to a gene. The CDR3 DNA is TGTGCCAGTAAGGATTGGGGTGGACAGGGGGCGCATGGTGAAGCTTTCTTT. Translation: CASKDWGGQGAHGEAFF.

The V call is TRBV5-1, the J call TRBJ2-4; TRBD1 matches at 10 bases. Per germline, CDR1 SGHRS and CDR2 YFSETQ. The CDR3 is 14 amino acids. The V segment lost 3 bases and the J segment 9 bases; nucleotides outside the gene matches: 6. The DNA of the CDR3 is TGCGCCAGCAGCTCGGGGACAGGGGTAACCATTCAGTACTTC. It codes for CASSSGTGVTIQYF.

This clone was seen only once. The rearrangement joins TRBV5-4 to TRBJ2-1; D might be TRBD2 (6 bases). Germline V lookup: CDR1 SGHNT, CDR2 YYREEE (reference sequence). This CDR3 is 18 amino acids long. The V gene lost 0 bases and the J gene lost 4 bases, with 20 bases spanning the gap. The CDR3 spells CASSLGGRLANLYNEQFF. In DNA form, the CDR3 reads TGTGCCAGCAGCTTGGGAGGTCGGCTAGCGAACCTTTACAATGAGCAGTTCTTC.

The chain carries TRBV12-3 or TRBV12-4 and TRBJ1-5, with D possibly TRBD1 on 6 matching bases. The CDR3 covers 13 residues. Trimming removed 1 base from V and 5 bases from J, with 6 bases in between. The CDR3 sequence is CASSLGGHQPQHF. As DNA, the CDR3 is TGTGCCAGCAGTTTAGGGGGGCATCAGCCCCAGCATTTT.